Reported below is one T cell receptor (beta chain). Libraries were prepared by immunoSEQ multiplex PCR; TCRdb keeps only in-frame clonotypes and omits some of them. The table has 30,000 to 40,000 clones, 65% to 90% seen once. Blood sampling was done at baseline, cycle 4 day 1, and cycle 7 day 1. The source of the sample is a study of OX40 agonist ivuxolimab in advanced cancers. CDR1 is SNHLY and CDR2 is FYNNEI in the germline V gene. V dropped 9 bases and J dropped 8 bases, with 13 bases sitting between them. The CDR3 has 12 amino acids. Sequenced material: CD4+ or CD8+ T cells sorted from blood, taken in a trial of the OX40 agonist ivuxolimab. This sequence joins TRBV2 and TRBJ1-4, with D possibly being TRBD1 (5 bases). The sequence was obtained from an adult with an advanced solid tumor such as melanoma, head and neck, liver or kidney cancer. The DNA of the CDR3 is TGTGCCAGGGGGGAAGGGAACGAAAAACTGTTTTTT. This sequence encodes CARGEGNEKLFF.